Following are 29 T cell receptor beta chains from one sample sequenced in a study of shared clonotypes between healthy human individuals. Profiled with immunoSEQ multiplex PCR; TCRdb holds only in-frame clones, not every one. Of about 2.4 million clones listed, approximately 94% are singletons. The specimen sequenced was naive CD4+ T cells from PBMCs. Regarding subset: CD45RA+ positively selected. The receptors were gathered from a man aged 18 to 29 in good health. Some clones in this sample may be carry-over from other donors' samples.

The chain is built from TRBV2 and TRBJ1-5; 8 nucleotides agree with TRBD1. J lost 4 bases, V lost 7 bases, and 9 bases had no gene match. This CDR3 comprises 15 residues. From germline, CDR1 is SNHLY and CDR2 FYNNEI. CDR3 coding DNA: TGTGCCAGCACCGGACAGGGTACAAGAAATCAGCCCCAGCATTTT. Protein product: CASTGQGTRNQPQHF. Full variable domain (outside the CDR3, taken from reference TRBV2 and TRBJ1-5): EPEVTQTPSHQVTQMGQEVILRCVPISNHLYFYWYRQILGQKVEFLVSFYNNEISEKSEIFDDQFSVERPDGSNFTLKIRSTKLEDSAMYFCASTGQGTRNQPQHFGDGTRLSIL.

The sample holds one count of this clone. This chain uses TRBV6-6 with TRBJ1-4; the D is unclear. Deletions cut 7 bases from V and 3 bases from J, with 15 bases between. The CDR3 consists of 15 residues. Germline CDR1 and CDR2: MNHNY and SVGAGI (reference sequence). The CDR3 loop reads CASTKGTTANEKLFF. As DNA, the CDR3 is TGTGCCAGCACCAAGGGTACTACAGCTAATGAAAAACTGTTTTTT.

V and J are TRBV30 and TRBJ2-2, with 11 bases lining up with TRBD1. The CDR3 has 16 residues. Trimming removed 6 bases from V and 3 bases from J; junction bases left unmatched: 9. Germline loops: CDR1 GTSNPN, CDR2 SVGIG (reference sequence). The CDR3 DNA reads as TGTGCCTGCAGGACAGGGGGCGGAGAGGACACCGGGGAGCTGTTTTTT. Amino acids: CACRTGGGEDTGELFF.

The CDR3 DNA follows: TGTGCCAGCAGCCAGGACAGGTCAGCCTCCTACGGCTACACCTTC. Its translation: CASSQDRSASYGYTF. The J gene is TRBJ1-2, the V gene TRBV6-4, with TRBD1 matching over 7 bases. Trimming at V came to 6 bases and at J to 8 bases, leaving 15 bases not matched to a gene. Per germline, CDR1 MRHNA and CDR2 SNTAGT. The CDR3 is 15 amino acids.

The rearrangement links TRBV6-5 to TRBJ1-1; D is ambiguous. Looked up from germline, CDR1 is MNHEY and CDR2 is SVGAGI. Trimming removed 0 bases from V and 3 bases from J, with 8 bases in between. There are 14 residues in the CDR3. CDR3: CASSYSYGDTEAFF. CDR3 DNA: TGTGCCAGCAGTTACTCGTATGGTGACACTGAAGCTTTCTTT.

Points on this clone: This same CDR3 is encoded by further DNA sequences in the sample. This chain uses TRBV7-2 with TRBJ2-5; 11 nucleotides line up with TRBD2. The CDR3 spans 17 residues. Trimming at V came to 1 base and at J to 5 bases, leaving 9 bases not matched to a gene. Germline V CDR1 and CDR2: SGHTA, FQGNSA. The CDR3 loop reads CASSLGVSGRAGETQYF. CDR3 coding DNA: TGTGCCAGCAGCTTAGGCGTTAGCGGGAGGGCCGGGGAGACCCAGTACTTC. Supplemented by reference TRBV7-2 and TRBJ2-5, the full variable domain reads GAGVSQSPSNKVTEKGKDVELRCDPISGHTALYWYRQSLGQGLEFLIYFQGNSAPDKSGLPSDRFSAERTGGSVSTLTIQRTQQEDSAVYLCASSLGVSGRAGETQYFGPGTRLLVL.

This clone was seen only once. The chain joins TRBV2 to TRBJ2-5, with 8 bases that match TRBD2. In germline, CDR1 is SNHLY, CDR2 FYNNEI. V shed 8 bases and J 4 bases; nucleotides not matched to a gene: 6. This CDR3 is built from 13 residues. CDR3 sequence (DNA): TGTGCCAGCCACGGGAGGGCCCTAGAGACCCAGTACTTC. Amino acids: CASHGRALETQYF. The full variable domain, its missing parts supplied by reference TRBV2 and TRBJ2-5, is EPEVTQTPSHQVTQMGQEVILRCVPISNHLYFYWYRQILGQKVEFLVSFYNNEISEKSEIFDDQFSVERPDGSNFTLKIRSTKLEDSAMYFCASHGRALETQYFGPGTRLLVL.

The rearrangement uses TRBV5-1 and TRBJ1-5; no definite D call. Looked up from germline, CDR1 is SGHRS and CDR2 is YFSETQ. This CDR3 region has 16 residues. V was shortened by 1 base and J by 3 bases, with 14 bases between the two germline ends. Written as DNA, the CDR3 is TGCGCCAGCAGCTTGTACCCCCGGCAAGACAATCAGCCCCAGCATTTT. It specifies CASSLYPRQDNQPQHF.

The gene calls are TRBV4-1 and TRBJ1-5; D unclear. Trimming took off 1 base at V and 2 bases at J, with 12 bases between the two ends. Looked up from germline, CDR1 is MGHRA and CDR2 is YSYEKL. The CDR3 has 16 amino acids. The CDR3: CASSQAWTQGNQPQHF. CDR3 nucleotide sequence: TGCGCCAGCAGCCAAGCGTGGACCCAGGGCAATCAGCCCCAGCATTTT.

J is TRBJ2-3 and V is TRBV7-9; TRBD2 matches 13 bases. CDR1 is SEHNR and CDR2 is FQNEAQ in the germline V gene (reference sequence). The length of the CDR3 is 15 residues. V gave up 6 bases and J gave up 6 bases; unmatched junction bases: 6. CDR3 loop: CASSRTSGSIDTQYF. CDR3 DNA: TGTGCCAGCAGTCGGACTAGCGGGAGTATTGATACGCAGTATTTT. The complete variable domain, with remaining parts taken from reference TRBV7-9 and TRBJ2-3, reads DTGVSQNPRHKITKRGQNVTFRCDPISEHNRLYWYRQTLGQGPEFLTYFQNEAQLEKSRLLSDRFSAERPKGSFSTLEIQRTEQGDSAMYLCASSRTSGSIDTQYFGPGTRLTVL.

The rearrangement links TRBV29-1 to TRBJ2-5, with D unresolved. In germline, CDR1 is SQVTM, CDR2 ANQGSEA. The CDR3 totals 12 residues. Deletions cut 6 bases from V and 1 base from J, with 9 bases between. CDR3 nucleotides: TGCAGCGTCCTAGGCCCCCAAGAGACCCAGTACTTC. Its protein is CSVLGPQETQYF.

The rearrangement uses TRBV7-3 and TRBJ2-3; D possibly corresponds to TRBD2 (6 bases). This CDR3 is built from 11 residues. CDR1 is SGHTA, CDR2 FQGTGA, per germline. The V and J ends lost 5 bases and 9 bases respectively, with 9 bases between them. The CDR3 reads CASSVAETQYF. CDR3 sequence (DNA): TGTGCCAGCAGCGTAGCGGAAACGCAGTATTTT.

The chain is built from TRBV27 and TRBJ2-6; D is perhaps TRBD1 or TRBD2 (5 bases each). CDR1 and CDR2 (germline): MNHEY, SMNVEV (reference sequence). The ends were cut back, 6 bases at V and 0 bases at J, with 12 bases in the middle. The CDR3 has 16 amino acids. The CDR3 nucleotides are TGTGCCAGCAGCCTAGCAGGGAACTCTGGGGCCAACGTCCTGACTTTC. Protein: CASSLAGNSGANVLTF.

V gene TRBV5-1 combines with J gene TRBJ2-2, with D tentatively TRBD1 or TRBD2 (5 bases each). The germline V gene encodes CDR1 SGHRS and CDR2 YFSETQ. V was clipped by 5 bases and J by 6 bases, with 17 bases between them. This CDR3 is 15 amino acids long. Here the CDR3 reads CASSGASPGAGELFF. DNA of the CDR3: TGCGCCAGCAGTGGGGCTTCGCCCGGGGCCGGGGAGCTGTTTTTT.

Of note for this clone: This CDR3 is also generated by other DNA sequences in the sample. This chain joins TRBV28 and TRBJ2-5, with 8 bases lining up with TRBD2. V was pared by 6 bases and J by 1 base, with 4 bases of the junction left unmatched. Germline lookup yields CDR1 MDHEN and CDR2 SYDVKM. This CDR3 contains 14 residues. The CDR3 region is CASSPGGGQETQYF. CDR3 DNA sequence: TGTGCCAGCAGCCCCGGGGGGGGCCAAGAGACCCAGTACTTC.

This clone was found once. Additional DNA sequences in this sample encode the identical CDR3. This chain uses TRBV7-2 with TRBJ1-3, with D perhaps TRBD1 (5 bases). CDR1 is SGHTA and CDR2 is FQGNSA in the germline V gene. The CDR3 loop spans 14 amino acids. Trimming took 5 bases from V and 4 from J, leaving 12 bases between them. Written as DNA, the CDR3 is TGTGCCAGCAGCCTCGGTGGGACCGGAAACACCATATATTTT. Translation: CASSLGGTGNTIYF.

The chain is built from TRBV6-5 and TRBJ1-2; TRBD1 agrees at 7 bases. Looked up from germline, CDR1 is MNHEY and CDR2 is SVGAGI. After removal of 6 bases from V and 4 bases from J, the junction contained 5 bases not matched to a gene. There are 13 residues in the CDR3. The DNA of the CDR3 is TGTGCCAGCAGCCGCAACAGGGGCTATGGCTACACCTTC. It translates to CASSRNRGYGYTF.

The gene calls are TRBV19 and TRBJ1-4; no clear D. Trimming took 6 bases from V and 6 from J, leaving 11 bases between them. CDR1 is LNHDA and CDR2 is SQIVND in the germline V gene (reference sequence). This CDR3 comprises 13 residues. The CDR3 is CASSRQAHEKLFF. Here the CDR3 DNA reads TGTGCCAGTAGCAGACAAGCCCATGAAAAACTGTTTTTT.

The chain carries TRBV6-9 and TRBJ2-5; 7 bases align to TRBD1. The V segment lost 5 bases and the J segment 4 bases; nucleotides outside the gene matches: 4. This CDR3 contains 13 residues. Germline CDR1 MNHGY, CDR2 SVAAGI. CDR3 in DNA: TGTGCCAGCAGTGGACCAGGGGGAGAGACCCAGTACTTC. This encodes CASSGPGGETQYF.

The rearrangement joins TRBV2 to TRBJ1-2; no clear D gene. With 0 bases removed from V and 8 bases from J, the gap between germline ends came to 4 bases. This CDR3 has 11 residues. CDR1 SNHLY and CDR2 FYNNEI come from the germline V gene. This CDR3 is CASSEASGYTF. The CDR3 coding sequence is TGTGCCAGCAGTGAAGCGTCCGGCTACACCTTC. The full variable domain, with the rest looked up from reference TRBV2 and TRBJ1-2, is EPEVTQTPSHQVTQMGQEVILRCVPISNHLYFYWYRQILGQKVEFLVSFYNNEISEKSEIFDDQFSVERPDGSNFTLKIRSTKLEDSAMYFCASSEASGYTFGSGTRLTVV.

This chain connects TRBV7-6 to TRBJ2-1; 10 bases match TRBD2. V trimming: 5 bases; J trimming: 10 bases; junction bases outside the gene matches: 14. Per the germline V gene, CDR1 is SGHVS and CDR2 is FNYEAQ. The CDR3 totals 16 residues. CDR3 in amino acids: CASSPIQGLAHREQFF. The CDR3 DNA is TGTGCCAGCAGCCCAATCCAGGGACTAGCGCACAGAGAGCAGTTCTTC.

The chain recombines TRBV7-3 with TRBJ2-1; D remains unclear. This CDR3 comprises 14 residues. Germline CDR1 and CDR2: SGHTA and FQGTGA. Trimming removed 2 bases at V and 5 bases at J, with 10 bases between. The DNA for the CDR3 is TGTGCCAGCAGCTTATCCCCTAGTAACAATGAGCAGTTCTTC. Protein sequence: CASSLSPSNNEQFF. Filled out from reference TRBV7-3 and TRBJ2-1, the complete variable domain reads GAGVSQTPSNKVTEKGKYVELRCDPISGHTALYWYRQSLGQGPEFLIYFQGTGAADDSGLPNDRFFAVRPEGSVSTLKIQRTERGDSAVYLCASSLSPSNNEQFFGPGTRLTVL.

The chain carries TRBV6-5 and TRBJ2-1, with 9 bases aligning to TRBD1. This CDR3 contains 16 residues. The germline CDR1 and CDR2 sequences are MNHEY and SVGAGI. Trimming removed 0 bases from V and 4 bases from J; junction bases left unmatched: 4. DNA for the CDR3: TGTGCCAGCAGTTACTCCAACAGGGGGCTATACAATGAGCAGTTCTTC. Encoded protein: CASSYSNRGLYNEQFF.

V and J are TRBV28 and TRBJ2-1; D is unresolved. Trimming shortened V by 6 bases and J by 7 bases, and 7 bases separated the two germline ends. Germline V lookup: CDR1 MDHEN, CDR2 SYDVKM. The CDR3 has 11 residues. The CDR3 DNA follows: TGTGCCAGCAGATTACTGAATGAGCAGTTCTTC. As protein: CASRLLNEQFF.

The chain combines TRBV5-4 with TRBJ2-5, with D tentatively TRBD2 (5 bases). Germline CDR1 and CDR2: SGHNT and YYREEE (reference sequence). V lost 4 bases and J 5 bases, leaving 15 bases between the germline ends. The CDR3 totals 14 residues. The CDR3 DNA sequence: TGTGCCAGCAGCAAAAGTCGAGAGCGGGAGACCCAGTACTTC. This translates into CASSKSRERETQYF.

This chain connects TRBV28 to TRBJ1-5; maybe TRBD1 (6 bases). CDR3 size: 16 residues. V was shortened by 5 bases and J by 2 bases, with 16 bases between the two germline ends. The germline V gene encodes CDR1 MDHEN and CDR2 SYDVKM. In DNA form, the CDR3 reads TGTGCCAGCAGTAGCTCATGGGGGGCCGGCAATCAGCCCCAGCATTTT. Its protein is CASSSSWGAGNQPQHF.

This clone was seen once. The V and J genes are TRBV7-8 and TRBJ2-7, with D perhaps given as TRBD1 or TRBD2 (5 bases each). The length of the CDR3 is 15 residues. V lost 0 bases to trimming and J lost 5 bases, with 14 bases between them. From germline, CDR1 is SGHVS and CDR2 FQNEAQ. CDR3 bases: TGTGCCAGCAGCTTAGCCGACAGCCTAGCAAACGAGCAGTACTTC. Protein sequence: CASSLADSLANEQYF.

The V gene is TRBV5-1, the J gene TRBJ2-3; perhaps D is TRBD1 or TRBD2 (5 bases each). V was pared by 4 bases and J by 5 bases, with 14 bases between. Germline-derived CDR1 and CDR2 are SGHRS and YFSETQ. The CDR3 covers 14 residues. CDR3 region: CASSPGPYQDTQYF. CDR3 DNA: TGCGCCAGCAGCCCGGGACCTTACCAAGATACGCAGTATTTT.

The rearrangement uses TRBV5-1 and TRBJ2-7; the D gene is possibly TRBD2 (6 bases). Germline V gives CDR1 SGHRS, CDR2 YFSETQ. This CDR3 is 14 amino acids long. The V end was cut by 5 bases, the J end by 2 bases, with 14 bases between. The CDR3 loop is CASRATGRPYEQYF. CDR3 nucleotides: TGCGCCAGCAGGGCGACCGGGAGACCCTACGAGCAGTACTTC.